This T cell receptor (beta chain) was obtained from a study of T cell responses to AZD1222 COVID-19 vaccine. The study's findings and limits: Researchers report vaccine-associated CD4 TCRs spanning spike, with dominance at 160-218 and 743-854. Nearly half of unique spike-specific TCRs reportedly avoided B.1.351 and B.1.1.7 mutated regions.

Concerning this clone itself: Antigen: not known.

Profiling relied on immunoSEQ multiplex PCR, and the TCRdb table lists in-frame clones only, not all of them. The sample gives around 120,000 clones, 70% to 90% of which show up once; roughly 3.9% is in the top ten. This CDR3 is 13 amino acids long. Germline V gene data show CDR1 as SEHNR and CDR2 as FQNEAQ (reference sequence). Trimming took 1 base from V and 2 from J, leaving 5 bases between them. The sample here was peripheral blood, taken on day 0 of MenACWY control vaccination. The TCR originated in an adult in good health. The chain carries TRBV7-9 and TRBJ1-2; D is ambiguous. CDR3 DNA sequence: TGTGCCAGCAGCTTAGGAGGGAACTATGGCTACACCTTC. Translating gives CASSLGGNYGYTF.